The present TCR beta chain was sequenced within a study of T-cell memory formation after mild COVID-19. Whole-study context: TCR clusters were mostly donor specific. Study findings and constraints: For contracting clones, CD4+ ones sat mainly in CM and EM, CD8+ in EMRA. Pre-infection memory held some responding clones, suggesting pre-existing cross-reactive T cells responded. Contracting clones from day 15 to 85 showed balanced CD4/CD8; later expanders favored CD4+.

Worth noting for this clonotype: Its antigen is not identified.

TCRdb analysed the 5' RACE reads with MiXCR anew, one entry per CDR3 protein. The sample shows some 190,000 distinct CDR3 sequences, roughly 16% of them seen only once. V lost 2 bases and J lost 4; bases outside the gene matches: 7. The CDR3 totals 16 residues. Sequenced sample: PBMCs or a T cell subset sorted from them (not recorded which). This TCR was sampled from an adult woman who had mild COVID-19 (a few samples of this study predate the infection). Cell type and time point are not known. The chain couples TRBV12-3 or TRBV12-4 to TRBJ2-5; 10 bases map to TRBD1. CDR3 loop: CASSLWDRGGLETQYF. The CDR3 nucleotides read TGTGCCAGCAGTTTATGGGACAGGGGTGGTTTAGAGACCCAGTACTTC.